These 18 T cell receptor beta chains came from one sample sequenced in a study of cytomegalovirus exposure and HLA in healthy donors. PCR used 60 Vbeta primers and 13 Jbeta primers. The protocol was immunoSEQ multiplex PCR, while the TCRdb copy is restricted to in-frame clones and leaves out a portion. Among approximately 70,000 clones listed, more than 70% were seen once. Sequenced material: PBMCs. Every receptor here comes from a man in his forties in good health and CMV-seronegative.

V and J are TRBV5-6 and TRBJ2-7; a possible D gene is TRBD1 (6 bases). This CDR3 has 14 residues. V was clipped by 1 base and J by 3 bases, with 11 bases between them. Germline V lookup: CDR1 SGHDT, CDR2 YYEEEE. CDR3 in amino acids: CASSLPGHNYEQYF. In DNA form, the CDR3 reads TGTGCCAGCAGCTTGCCGGGACACAACTACGAGCAGTACTTC.

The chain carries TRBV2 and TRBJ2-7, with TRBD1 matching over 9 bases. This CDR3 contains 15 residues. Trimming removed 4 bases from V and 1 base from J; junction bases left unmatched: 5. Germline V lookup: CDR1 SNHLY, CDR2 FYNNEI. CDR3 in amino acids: CASSAGTGLSYEQYF. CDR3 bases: TGTGCCAGCAGTGCCGGGACAGGGTTATCCTACGAGCAGTACTTC. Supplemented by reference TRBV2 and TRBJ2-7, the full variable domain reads EPEVTQTPSHQVTQMGQEVILRCVPISNHLYFYWYRQILGQKVEFLVSFYNNEISEKSEIFDDQFSVERPDGSNFTLKIRSTKLEDSAMYFCASSAGTGLSYEQYFGPGTRLTVT.

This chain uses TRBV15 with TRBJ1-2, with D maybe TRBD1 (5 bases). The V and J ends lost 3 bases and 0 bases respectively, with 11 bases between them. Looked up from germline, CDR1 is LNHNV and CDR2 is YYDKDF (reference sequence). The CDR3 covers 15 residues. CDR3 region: CATSSYRWTNYGYTF. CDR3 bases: TGTGCCACCAGCAGCTACAGGTGGACTAACTATGGCTACACCTTC.

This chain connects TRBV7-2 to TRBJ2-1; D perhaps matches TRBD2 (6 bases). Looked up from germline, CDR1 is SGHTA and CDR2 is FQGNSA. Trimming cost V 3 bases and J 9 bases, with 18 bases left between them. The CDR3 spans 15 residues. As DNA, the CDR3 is TGTGCCAGCAGCTTGGGCGGGGTAGGTCCTTCTGAGCAGTTCTTC. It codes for CASSLGGVGPSEQFF.

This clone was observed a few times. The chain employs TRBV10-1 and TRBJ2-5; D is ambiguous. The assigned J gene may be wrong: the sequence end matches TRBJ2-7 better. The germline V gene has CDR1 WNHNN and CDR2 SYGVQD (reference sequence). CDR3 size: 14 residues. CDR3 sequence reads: CASSESPGAYEQYF. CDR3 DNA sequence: TGCGCCAGCAGTGAGTCCCCTGGGGCCTACGAGCAGTACTTC.

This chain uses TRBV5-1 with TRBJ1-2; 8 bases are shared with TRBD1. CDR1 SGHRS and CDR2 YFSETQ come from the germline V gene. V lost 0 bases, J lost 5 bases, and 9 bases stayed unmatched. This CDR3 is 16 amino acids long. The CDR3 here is CASSLAQGAVRYGYTF. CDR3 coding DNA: TGCGCCAGCAGCTTGGCCCAGGGGGCGGTTAGGTATGGCTACACCTTC.

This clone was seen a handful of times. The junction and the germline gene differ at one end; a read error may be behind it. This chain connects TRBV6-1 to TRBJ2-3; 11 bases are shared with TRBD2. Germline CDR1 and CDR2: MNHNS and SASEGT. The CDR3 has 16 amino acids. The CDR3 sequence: CAISAVAGGGTDTQYF. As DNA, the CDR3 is TGTGCCATCAGTGCCGTAGCGGGAGGGGGGACAGATACGCAGTATTTT.

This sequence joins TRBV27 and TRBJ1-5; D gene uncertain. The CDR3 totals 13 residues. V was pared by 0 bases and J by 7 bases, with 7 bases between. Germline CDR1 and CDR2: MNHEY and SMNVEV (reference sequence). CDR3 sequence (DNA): TGTGCCAGCAGTTTATCGAGGCAACAGCCCCAGCATTTT. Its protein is CASSLSRQQPQHF.

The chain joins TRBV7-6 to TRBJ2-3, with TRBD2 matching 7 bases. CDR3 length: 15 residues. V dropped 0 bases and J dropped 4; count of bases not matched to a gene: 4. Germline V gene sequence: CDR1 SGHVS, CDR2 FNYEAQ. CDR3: CASSLAGTSADTQYF. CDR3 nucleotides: TGTGCCAGCAGCTTAGCCGGAACTAGCGCAGATACGCAGTATTTT.

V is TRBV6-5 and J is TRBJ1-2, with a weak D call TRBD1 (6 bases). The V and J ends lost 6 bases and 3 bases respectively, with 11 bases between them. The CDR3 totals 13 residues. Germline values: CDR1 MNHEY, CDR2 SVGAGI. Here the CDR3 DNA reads TGTGCCAGCAGCCCAGGGGCGGACTATGGCTACACCTTC. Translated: CASSPGADYGYTF.

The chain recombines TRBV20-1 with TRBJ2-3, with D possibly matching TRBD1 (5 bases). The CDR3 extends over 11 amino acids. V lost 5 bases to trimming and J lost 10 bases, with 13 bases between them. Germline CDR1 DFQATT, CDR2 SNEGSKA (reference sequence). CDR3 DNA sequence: TGCAGTGCTCCGGACATTACGGCGCAGTATTTT. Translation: CSAPDITAQYF.

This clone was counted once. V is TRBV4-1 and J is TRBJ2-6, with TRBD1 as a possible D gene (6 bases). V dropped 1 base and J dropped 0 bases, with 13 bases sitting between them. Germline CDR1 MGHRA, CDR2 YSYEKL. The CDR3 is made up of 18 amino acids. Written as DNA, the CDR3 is TGCGCCAGCAGCCAAGTCCAGGGGACGGGCTCTGGGGCCAACGTCCTGACTTTC. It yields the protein CASSQVQGTGSGANVLTF.

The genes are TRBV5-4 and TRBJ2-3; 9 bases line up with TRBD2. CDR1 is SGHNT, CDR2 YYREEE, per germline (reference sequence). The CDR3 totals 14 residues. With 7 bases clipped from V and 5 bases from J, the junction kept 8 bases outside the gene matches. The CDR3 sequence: CASFGGGARDTQYF. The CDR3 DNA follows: TGTGCCAGCTTCGGCGGGGGGGCACGAGATACGCAGTATTTT.

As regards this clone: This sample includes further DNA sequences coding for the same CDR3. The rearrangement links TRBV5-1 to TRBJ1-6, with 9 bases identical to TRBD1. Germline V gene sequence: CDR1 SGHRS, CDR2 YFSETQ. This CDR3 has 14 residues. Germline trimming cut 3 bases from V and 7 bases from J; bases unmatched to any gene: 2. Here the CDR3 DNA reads TGCGCCAGCAGCTCGGGACAGGGCAATTCACCCCTCCACTTT. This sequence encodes CASSSGQGNSPLHF.

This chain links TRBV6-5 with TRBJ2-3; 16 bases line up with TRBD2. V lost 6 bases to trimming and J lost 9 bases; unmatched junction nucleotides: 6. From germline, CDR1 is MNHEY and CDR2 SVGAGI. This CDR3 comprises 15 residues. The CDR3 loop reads CASSPGTSGGETQYF. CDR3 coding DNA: TGTGCCAGCAGCCCCGGGACTAGCGGGGGGGAGACGCAGTATTTT.

The CDR3 DNA follows: TGTGCCAGCAGTCCGGGGGGGGAGGCCAAAAACATTCAGTACTTC. Its translation is CASSPGGEAKNIQYF. V and J are TRBV6-1 and TRBJ2-4, with 8 bases identical to TRBD2. V was clipped by 5 bases and J by 1 base; unmatched bases: 4. Germline V gene sequence: CDR1 MNHNS, CDR2 SASEGT. The CDR3 contains 15 residues.

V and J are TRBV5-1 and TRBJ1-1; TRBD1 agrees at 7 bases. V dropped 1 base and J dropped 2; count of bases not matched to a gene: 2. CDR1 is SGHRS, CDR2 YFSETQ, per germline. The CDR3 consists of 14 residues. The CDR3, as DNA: TGCGCCAGCAGCTTGTACAGGGGAAACACTGAAGCTTTCTTT. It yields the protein CASSLYRGNTEAFF.

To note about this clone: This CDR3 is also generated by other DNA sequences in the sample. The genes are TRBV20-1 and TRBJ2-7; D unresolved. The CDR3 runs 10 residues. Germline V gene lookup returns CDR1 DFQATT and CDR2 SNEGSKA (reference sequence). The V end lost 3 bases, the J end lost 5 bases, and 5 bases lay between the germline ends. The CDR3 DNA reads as TGCAGTGCTAGTCGGGACGAGCAGTACTTC. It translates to CSASRDEQYF.